This is a list of T cell receptor beta chains from one sample in a study of OX40 agonist ivuxolimab in advanced cancers. Data came from immunoSEQ multiplex PCR; TCRdb stores just in-frame clones and leaves some out. The sample lists 20,000 or so clones, 80% to 90% occurring once. The material was CD4+ or CD8+ T cells sorted from blood, obtained in a trial of the OX40 agonist ivuxolimab. The receptors here all came from an adult with an advanced solid tumor such as melanoma, head and neck, liver or kidney cancer. Each CDR3 is given with its conserved first and last residue. The order of the fields is V gene, clone size, CDR3 protein. Expanded clones get a size class; other rows say once, few or many, or leave the size out.

V: TRBV19; size: few; CDR3: CASSILAADTQYF
V: TRBV6-5; size: medium-sized; CDR3: CASSYAGQGANYGYTF
V: TRBV28; size: .; CDR3: CASSFVLLGRTEKLFF
V: TRBV9; size: .; CDR3: CASSVGSNEKLFF
V: TRBV19; size: .; CDR3: CASSTTGGEEAFF
V: TRBV9; size: .; CDR3: CASSVEGLAGGPSDTQYF
V: TRBV6-6; size: .; CDR3: CASSYRGYQETQYF
V: TRBV7-6; size: .; CDR3: CASSLGGGAAQFF
V: TRBV4-1; size: .; CDR3: CASSPSGNTGELFF
V: TRBV9; size: .; CDR3: CASRGSEYGYTF
V: TRBV19; size: .; CDR3: CASSTTGVLNTEAFF
V: TRBV6-1; size: many; CDR3: CASSENGVGREAFF
V: TRBV9; size: .; CDR3: CASSVDRASTEAFF